The clone carrying this T cell receptor (beta chain) has more than one count but fewer than ten. Its specificity is not known. The data stem from a study of T cells after yellow fever vaccination. Study-wide points: The study re-detected most primary-vaccination clones after the booster (nearly 97% CD4, 85% to 90% CD8). When the response was secondary, it was weaker but reached its peak faster, day 5 versus 15. Contamination of FACS-sorted repertoires by abundant clonotypes from the bulk population could occur.

The 5'RACE template-switching step produced TCR cDNA and added a universal primer site and UMIs. TCRdb independently ran MiXCR on the 5' RACE reads; one entry per CDR3 protein. Of about 53,000 distinct CDR3 sequences listed, approximately 6.9% were seen once; the top ten hold roughly 40%. Trimming removed 1 base at V and 3 bases at J, with 22 bases between. Germline loops: CDR1 SQVTM, CDR2 ANQGSEA. The CDR3 is 17 amino acids. The source material was CD8+ T cells sorted from PBMCs, sampled on the day of the first yellow fever vaccination. This chain uses TRBV29-1 with TRBJ2-7; D is unclear. The origin of this receptor is a man aged 18 to 30 who received the YFV17D yellow fever vaccine. The CDR3, as DNA: TGCAGCGTTGAAGTGGTCGCCAATTCCCGGAACAACTACGAGCAGTACTTC. Translated: CSVEVVANSRNNYEQYF.